These 21 T cell receptor beta chains share one sample of origin, sequenced in a study of identical twins (dated by TCRdb to about 2016). Library preparation was by 5' RACE. The sequencer was an Illumina HiSeq 2000. TCRdb reran the public reads through fastp at Q25 and MiXCR, keeping productive beta chains. Merged by CDR3 protein, the rows form single entries marked with the most common genes and DNA. The sample table contains some 210,000 distinct CDR3 sequences; only one count was recorded for roughly 15% of them. The ten most abundant clones make up less than 45% of the sample. The data were also submitted as part of a second study, on T cells expressing NK-cell markers.

The specimen sequenced was CD8+ T cells sorted from blood. The source of these receptors is a woman under 30 in good health.

This clonotype turned up a few times. The chain combines TRBV6-5 with TRBJ2-1, with unresolved D. Trimming removed 4 bases at V and 9 bases at J, with 13 bases between. This CDR3 region has 13 residues. Germline CDR1 is MNHEY and CDR2 is SVGAGI. CDR3 sequence reads: CASSLGMSSEQFF. CDR3 coding DNA: TGTGCCAGCAGTTTAGGGATGAGCAGTGAGCAGTTCTTC.

This clonotype has only a few counts. V usage is TRBV5-6 and J usage is TRBJ2-2; no clear D gene. The CDR3 covers 12 residues. Per the germline V gene, CDR1 is SGHDT and CDR2 is YYEEEE. The ends were cut back, 1 base at V and 6 bases at J, with 4 bases in the middle. The CDR3 is CASSLPPGELFF. CDR3 coding DNA: TGTGCCAGCAGCTTGCCCCCCGGGGAGCTGTTTTTT. Based on the CDR3 plus reference TRBV5-6 and TRBJ2-2, the full variable domain is DAGVTQSPTHLIKTRGQQVTLRCSPKSGHDTVSWYQQALGQGPQFIFQYYEEEERQRGNFPDRFSGHQFPNYSSELNVNALLLGDSALYLCASSLPPGELFFGEGSRLTVL.

This clonotype occurred a few times. J is TRBJ2-3 and V is TRBV6-5; 8 bases align to TRBD2. Trimming cost V 0 bases and J 2 bases; bases outside gene matches: 4. The CDR3 covers 16 residues. Germline CDR1 and CDR2: MNHEY and SVGAGI. The CDR3 bases are TGTGCCAGCAGTTACTCGGAGCGGGGGTACACAGATACGCAGTATTTT. It specifies CASSYSERGYTDTQYF.

This clonotype was seen a handful of times. The chain carries TRBV5-1 and TRBJ2-1, with 8 bases that match TRBD2. J gave up 2 bases and V 2 bases, and 3 bases lay outside the gene matches. CDR3 size: 15 residues. The V gene's germline CDR1 is SGHRS and CDR2 YFSETQ. CDR3 nucleotides: TGCGCCAGCAGCTTTGGTAGCGGGGCCTACAATGAGCAGTTCTTC. Protein: CASSFGSGAYNEQFF.

V usage is TRBV14 and J usage is TRBJ2-5; D is possibly TRBD1 or TRBD2 (5 bases each). V was pared by 1 base and J by 5 bases, with 8 bases between. The V gene's germline CDR1 is SGHDN and CDR2 FVKESK. The CDR3 runs to 13 residues. The CDR3 region is CASSQGWGETQYF. In DNA form, the CDR3 reads TGTGCCAGCAGCCAAGGCTGGGGGGAGACCCAGTACTTC.

CDR3: CASRRALAKNIQYF. CDR3 nucleotides: TGTGCCAGCAGGAGAGCACTAGCCAAAAACATTCAGTACTTC. The chain is built from TRBV25-1 and TRBJ2-4; the D is unclear. Germline V lookup: CDR1 MGHDK, CDR2 SYGVNS. CDR3 length equals 14 residues. V shed 6 bases and J shed 0 bases, with 9 bases lying between them.

This chain links TRBV6-2 or TRBV6-3 with TRBJ2-2; 10 bases are a match to TRBD2. Unmatched junction bases numbered 5, after V lost 0 bases and J lost 1 base. Looked up from germline, CDR1 is MNHEY and CDR2 is SVGEGT. The CDR3 contains 18 residues. CDR3 in amino acids: CASSYSILAGMNTGELFF. DNA of the CDR3: TGTGCCAGCAGTTACTCGATACTAGCGGGAATGAACACCGGGGAGCTGTTTTTT.

This clonotype occurred a few times. The chain couples TRBV7-9 to TRBJ2-1; D call uncertain. The germline V gene has CDR1 SEHNR and CDR2 FQNEAQ (reference sequence). V lost 4 bases to trimming and J lost 8 bases, with 9 bases between them. The CDR3 extends over 12 amino acids. CDR3 sequence (DNA): TGTGCCAGCAGCTCCAAGGGTTATGAGCAGTTCTTC. Protein sequence: CASSSKGYEQFF.

Ten or more counts support this clonotype. This chain links TRBV12-3 or TRBV12-4 with TRBJ1-2; D possibly corresponds to TRBD1 (6 bases). Trimming took 5 bases from V and 7 from J, leaving 11 bases between them. The CDR3 covers 12 residues. CDR3 sequence (DNA): TGTGCCAGCAGTGCACAGGGCGGTGGCTACACCTTC. Protein: CASSAQGGGYTF.

The chain employs TRBV12-3 or TRBV12-4 and TRBJ2-1; D not resolved. V lost 3 bases, J lost 4 bases, and 7 bases lay in between. This CDR3 is built from 13 residues. The CDR3 spells CASSFTRYNEQFF. The CDR3 nucleotides read TGTGCCAGCAGTTTTACCCGGTACAATGAGCAGTTCTTC.

This chain joins TRBV3-1 and TRBJ2-5; TRBD2 matches at 11 bases. The CDR3 loop spans 16 amino acids. The germline V gene encodes CDR1 LGHDT and CDR2 YNNKEL (reference sequence). V lost 4 bases and J lost 3; bases outside the gene matches: 7. The CDR3 DNA reads as TGTGCCAGCAGCCCACCGGGACTAGCGGCAAAAGAGACCCAGTACTTC. Protein sequence: CASSPPGLAAKETQYF.

This clonotype was detected a few times. The chain has TRBV7-8 and TRBJ1-1; D gene ambiguous. The V end was cut by 7 bases, the J end by 1 base, with 13 bases between. From germline, CDR1 is SGHVS and CDR2 FQNEAQ. The CDR3 is made up of 14 amino acids. The CDR3 loop reads CASKPLQQNTEAFF. The CDR3 DNA reads as TGTGCCAGCAAGCCCTTGCAGCAGAACACTGAAGCTTTCTTT.

The CDR3 loop is CASTSNSPLHF. The CDR3 bases are TGTGCCAGCACAAGTAATTCACCCCTCCACTTT. The rearrangement links TRBV6-2 or TRBV6-3 to TRBJ1-6; D is unclear. The V end lost 7 bases, the J end lost 6 bases, and 4 bases lay between the germline ends. This CDR3 has 11 residues. Germline V gene lookup returns CDR1 MNHEY and CDR2 SVGEGT.

This clonotype has only a few counts. The V and J genes are TRBV12-3 or TRBV12-4 and TRBJ2-2; the D gene could be TRBD1 or TRBD2 (5 bases each). The V end was cut by 5 bases, the J end by 3 bases, with 10 bases between. The length of the CDR3 is 14 residues. The CDR3 reads CASSEGIDTGELFF. The CDR3, as DNA: TGTGCCAGCAGTGAGGGGATTGACACCGGGGAGCTGTTTTTT.

This clonotype has a count of ten or more. This CDR3 is CAISGKSSYNEQFF. CDR3 sequence (DNA): TGTGCCATCAGCGGAAAAAGCTCCTACAATGAGCAGTTCTTC. The gene calls are TRBV10-3 and TRBJ2-1; D is unclear. The CDR3 sequence is 14 residues long. Per the germline V gene, CDR1 is ENHRY and CDR2 is SYGVKD. V lost 6 bases, J lost 0 bases, and 9 bases lay in between.

The genes are TRBV10-3 and TRBJ1-2, with D unclear. In germline, CDR1 is ENHRY, CDR2 SYGVKD. The CDR3 totals 17 residues. With 0 bases removed from V and 8 bases from J, the gap between germline ends came to 22 bases. CDR3 residues: CAISESSGYIPFDGYTF. In nucleotides, the CDR3 is TGTGCCATCAGTGAGTCGAGCGGGTACATACCCTTCGACGGCTACACCTTC.

The chain combines TRBV7-2 with TRBJ2-3; no reliable D call. Germline V gene lookup returns CDR1 SGHTA and CDR2 FQGNSA. Trimming stripped 0 bases from V and 7 bases from J, with 8 bases between. This CDR3 comprises 13 residues. The CDR3 bases are TGTGCCAGCAGCTTAGCATCCGGTAATACGCAGTATTTT. It codes for CASSLASGNTQYF.

This clonotype has just a few counts. The chain is built from TRBV20-1 and TRBJ2-3; D possibly corresponds to TRBD2 (6 bases). Trimming removed 1 base from V and 2 bases from J, with 10 bases in between. From germline, CDR1 is DFQATT and CDR2 SNEGSKA (reference sequence). The length of the CDR3 is 14 residues. DNA of the CDR3: TGCAGTGCTAGAGGACGGGAGTCCACAGATACGCAGTATTTT. It yields the protein CSARGRESTDTQYF.

This clonotype was counted only a few times. This rearrangement joins TRBV21-1 to TRBJ2-1; whether TRBD1, the table's D call, matches the DNA was not checked. TRBV21-1 corresponds to a pseudogene. The CDR3 totals 20 residues. CDR3: CASPSGGWDSSRLSYNEQFF. The CDR3 region has the DNA TGTGCCAGCCCTTCTGGGGGGTGGGACAGCTCGAGACTATCCTACAATGAGCAGTTCTTC.

The chain couples TRBV6-6 to TRBJ1-1; no clear D gene. The V gene's germline CDR1 is MNHNY and CDR2 SVGAGI (reference sequence). Trimming stripped 6 bases from V and 7 bases from J, with 9 bases between. The CDR3 loop spans 11 amino acids. CDR3 bases: TGTGCCAGCAGGGAGGTGGGTGAAGCTTTCTTT. The encoded protein is CASREVGEAFF.

The chain recombines TRBV27 with TRBJ2-3, with D hard to call. The V gene lost 4 bases and the J gene lost 4 bases, with 15 bases spanning the gap. The CDR3 runs to 15 residues. The germline CDR1 and CDR2 sequences are MNHEY and SMNVEV (reference sequence). CDR3 loop: CASSSSWGSPDTQYF. DNA for the CDR3: TGTGCCAGCAGTTCCTCTTGGGGTAGCCCAGATACGCAGTATTTT.